The clone carrying this T cell receptor beta chain was detected a few times. What it recognizes is unknown. The data belong to a study of T cells after yellow fever vaccination. There are 14 residues in the CDR3. In germline, CDR1 is LNHDA, CDR2 SQIVND (reference sequence). Trimming took 2 bases from V and 4 from J, leaving 11 bases between them. TCRdb re-called the 5' RACE reads with MiXCR, one entry per CDR3 protein. The sample has approximately 300,000 distinct CDR3 sequences; roughly 8.7% are singletons. The study, taken as a whole, reports: Reappearance after the booster was observed for most primary-vaccination clones (roughly 97% CD4, roughly 88% CD8). Among all clonotypes, a small share was observed in both CD4 and CD8 compartments.

The sample consisted of PBMCs, taken on the day of the first yellow fever vaccination. The rearrangement joins TRBV19 to TRBJ1-2; D gene unclear. The TCR originated in a man aged 18 to 30 who received the YFV17D yellow fever vaccine. The CDR3 here is CASSITIFPYGYTF. Written as DNA, the CDR3 is TGTGCCAGTAGTATAACGATATTTCCCTATGGCTACACCTTC. Full variable domain (remainder filled in from reference TRBV19 and TRBJ1-2): DGGITQSPKYLFRKEGQNVTLSCEQNLNHDAMYWYRQDPGQGLRLIYYSQIVNDFQKGDIAEGYSVSREKKESFPLTVTSAQKNPTAFYLCASSITIFPYGYTFGSGTRLTVV.